These T cell receptor beta chains were read from a single sample in a study of identical twins. One entry per CDR3 protein results from TCRdb running MiXCR on the 5' RACE reads. The sample has hundreds of thousands of distinct CDR3 sequences, 15% to 20% seen once. These data also formed part of another study, on T cells expressing NK-cell markers.

Input material: PBMCs. The receptors come from a woman aged 18-29 years in good health. The conserved cysteine and the conserved F or W are not part of the CDR3 here.

cdr3_aa j_call v_call
ASSTPRTDTQY TRBJ2-3 TRBV19
ASSQEILGTYEQY TRBJ2-7 TRBV4-3
ASSQAGIQY TRBJ2-4 TRBV4-3
ASSLVASGETQY TRBJ2-5 TRBV11-2
ASSSGREEGYT TRBJ1-2 TRBV13
AGRQGLTGELF TRBJ2-2 TRBV6-1
ASSLVYRGSNTEAF TRBJ1-1 TRBV5-1
ASTSDLPYEQY TRBJ2-7 TRBV12-3/TRBV12-4
ASSFSTGNTIY TRBJ1-3 TRBV12-3/TRBV12-4
ASSIEGQGFMYEQY TRBJ2-7 TRBV6-1
ASSRDHGQSRTEAF TRBJ1-1 TRBV27
ASSSHNEQF TRBJ2-1 TRBV11-2
ASSLRGQSNQPQH TRBJ1-5 TRBV12-3/TRBV12-4
ASSLDWGAGYGYT TRBJ1-2 TRBV7-9
SAPSGGDEQY TRBJ2-7 TRBV20-1
ASSLGEGREL TRBJ2-1 TRBV12-3/TRBV12-4
ASSEIRVAGELF TRBJ2-2 TRBV2
ASSEPTRTSSNYGYT TRBJ1-2 TRBV2
ASSFAWGGGTDTQY TRBJ2-3 TRBV7-9
SAQGRGTEQY TRBJ2-7 TRBV20-1
ASSWGSKTQY TRBJ2-5 TRBV12-3/TRBV12-4
ASTAGTGFQPQH TRBJ1-5 TRBV12-3/TRBV12-4
ASVGDRFYNEQF TRBJ2-1 TRBV10-3
ASSLNRGVEQF TRBJ2-1 TRBV12-3/TRBV12-4
ASWKGRSETQY TRBJ2-5 TRBV5-6
SVTGTGGLYNEQF TRBJ2-1 TRBV29-1
ASSKGTSGNNEQF TRBJ2-1 TRBV19
ASSPWTGLSNQPQH TRBJ1-5 TRBV5-1
ASARDRGNGYT TRBJ1-2 TRBV9